These 30 T cell receptor beta chains originate from one sample sequenced in a study of blood T cell repertoires in COVID-19. Assay: immunoSEQ multiplex PCR; the TCRdb copy retains only in-frame clones and omits some. The table lists hundreds of thousands of clones, approximately 86% of them singletons, with 14% to 15% in the top ten. Sequenced material: PBMCs or T cells enriched from blood (not recorded which). The receptors originated from a woman in her 50s with acute COVID-19.

The chain links TRBV3-1 (or the pseudogene TRBV3-2) to TRBJ2-7; 9 bases agree with TRBD2. Trimming at V came to 7 bases and at J to 3 bases, leaving 7 bases not matched to a gene. Germline V gives CDR1 LGHDT, CDR2 YNNKEL (reference sequence). The CDR3 totals 14 residues. The CDR3 is CASTVSGSGYEQYF. In DNA, the CDR3 is TGTGCCAGCACCGTTAGCGGGAGTGGCTACGAGCAGTACTTC.

This chain links TRBV4-2 with TRBJ1-2; D unresolved. The CDR3 is made up of 15 amino acids. V lost 0 bases and J lost 1, with 9 bases in between. CDR1 and CDR2 from the germline V gene are LGHNA and YNFKEQ. CDR3 nucleotides: TGTGCCAGCAGCCAAGATCGGAGTATTAACTATGGCTACACCTTC. Amino acid sequence: CASSQDRSINYGYTF.

V and J are TRBV28 and TRBJ1-2, with 7 bases matching TRBD1. The V segment lost 7 bases and the J segment 2 bases; nucleotides outside the gene matches: 10. CDR1 is MDHEN and CDR2 is SYDVKM in the germline V gene. The length of the CDR3 is 15 residues. The CDR3 here is CASITGTDSNYGYTF. Here the CDR3 DNA reads TGTGCCAGCATCACCGGGACAGACTCGAACTATGGCTACACCTTC.

V and J are TRBV27 and TRBJ1-4, with D hard to call. The CDR3 spans 11 residues. Trimming took off 6 bases at V and 11 bases at J, with 10 bases between the two ends. Germline loops: CDR1 MNHEY, CDR2 SMNVEV (reference sequence). Here the CDR3 reads CASSPVRKLFF. The DNA for the CDR3 is TGTGCCAGCAGCCCCGTCCGGAAACTGTTTTTT.

V and J are TRBV6-4 and TRBJ2-1, with 9 bases lining up with TRBD2. After removal of 5 bases from V and 6 bases from J, the junction contained 5 bases not matched to a gene. The CDR3 has 14 residues. CDR1 MRHNA and CDR2 SNTAGT come from the germline V gene. CDR3 in DNA: TGTGCCAGCAGTAGAAGCGGGAGGTCCAATGAGCAGTTCTTC. Its translation: CASSRSGRSNEQFF.

V gene TRBV6-2 or TRBV6-3 combines with J gene TRBJ1-1; 7 bases line up with TRBD1. CDR3 size: 15 residues. The germline V gene has CDR1 MNHEY and CDR2 SVGEGT. V was clipped by 0 bases and J by 7 bases; unmatched bases: 8. This CDR3 is CASSYSDRWRLEAFF. The CDR3 bases are TGTGCCAGCAGTTACTCGGACAGGTGGAGGCTTGAAGCTTTCTTT.

The chain links TRBV7-3 to TRBJ2-2, with 16 bases lining up with TRBD2. The CDR3 loop spans 17 amino acids. The germline V gene has CDR1 SGHTA and CDR2 FQGTGA. The ends lost 5 bases at V and 6 bases at J; junction bases unmatched: 6. CDR3 in amino acids: CASSPLGTSGRAGELFF. The CDR3 nucleotides are TGTGCCAGCAGCCCCTTGGGGACTAGCGGGAGGGCCGGGGAGCTGTTTTTT.

This chain links TRBV6-5 with TRBJ2-6; maybe TRBD2 (5 bases). Germline lookup yields CDR1 MNHEY and CDR2 SVGAGI. This CDR3 region has 15 residues. Trimming removed 3 bases from V and 0 bases from J, with 6 bases in between. In nucleotides, the CDR3 is TGTGCCAGCAGTTATGCGGGCTCTGGGGCCAACGTCCTGACTTTC. Its protein product is CASSYAGSGANVLTF.

On this clone itself: A junction end diverges from the germline sequence, so it may reflect a read error. The V and J genes are TRBV27 and TRBJ2-3, with a possible D match to TRBD1 (5 bases). The CDR3 spans 17 residues. CDR1 and CDR2 (germline): MNHEY, SMNVEV (reference sequence). The CDR3 is CACSYPTALLCTDTQYF. In nucleotides, the CDR3 is TGTGCCTGCAGTTACCCGACAGCTTTGCTTTGCACAGATACGCAGTATTTT.

In this sample, this clone turned up many times. The V gene is TRBV29-1, the J gene TRBJ2-7, with D possibly TRBD1 on 7 matching bases. Germline values: CDR1 SQVTM, CDR2 ANQGSEA. V dropped 6 bases and J dropped 3 bases, with 15 bases sitting between them. The CDR3 runs 13 residues. The CDR3 loop is CSVHGGTDYEQYF. The DNA for the CDR3 is TGCAGCGTACACGGCGGGACAGACTACGAGCAGTACTTC.

The chain combines TRBV5-6 with TRBJ1-2; tentative D call: TRBD1 (6 bases). The germline CDR1 and CDR2 sequences are SGHDT and YYEEEE. This CDR3 has 14 amino acids. V lost 2 bases, J lost 5 bases, and 13 bases lay in between. The CDR3 spells CASSLLGAEYGYTF. CDR3 DNA: TGTGCCAGCAGCTTACTGGGGGCAGAGTATGGCTACACCTTC.

The J gene is TRBJ2-4, the V gene TRBV19, with 15 bases identical to TRBD2. This CDR3 region has 18 residues. V was pared by 5 bases and J by 9 bases, with 14 bases of the junction left unmatched. Germline V lookup: CDR1 LNHDA, CDR2 SQIVND (reference sequence). CDR3 DNA sequence: TGTGCCAGTAGTGAAGGATGGACTAGCGGGAGGGCCCGGGGCATTCAGTACTTC. Translated, it gives CASSEGWTSGRARGIQYF.

The chain is built from TRBV6-5 and TRBJ1-1; 8 bases match TRBD1. The trim removed 5 bases at V and 5 bases at J, leaving 4 bases unmatched. In germline, CDR1 is MNHEY, CDR2 SVGAGI. The CDR3 is made up of 13 amino acids. CDR3 sequence: CASSMDRVTEAFF. CDR3 DNA: TGTGCCAGCAGTATGGACAGGGTGACTGAAGCTTTCTTT.

CDR3 sequence: CASSRTSGETQYF. The CDR3 DNA reads as TGCGCCAGCAGCCGGACTAGCGGAGAGACCCAGTACTTC. V is TRBV5-1 and J is TRBJ2-5, with 10 nucleotides matching TRBD2. There are 13 residues in the CDR3. V lost 4 bases and J lost 4; bases outside the gene matches: 1. CDR1 and CDR2 (germline): SGHRS, YFSETQ. Full variable domain (rest looked up from reference TRBV5-1 and TRBJ2-5): KAGVTQTPRYLIKTRGQQVTLSCSPISGHRSVSWYQQTPGQGLQFLFEYFSETQRNKGNFPGRFSGRQFSNSRSEMNVSTLELGDSALYLCASSRTSGETQYFGPGTRLLVL.

The chain joins TRBV7-3 to TRBJ2-1, with TRBD1 matching over 7 bases. V trimming: 3 bases; J trimming: 9 bases; junction bases outside the gene matches: 8. This CDR3 contains 14 residues. From germline, CDR1 is SGHTA and CDR2 FQGTGA. The CDR3 loop reads CASSFTRQGIEQFF. CDR3 sequence (DNA): TGTGCCAGCAGCTTCACGCGACAGGGAATTGAGCAGTTCTTC.

CDR3 bases: TGTGCCAGCTCACCACCCAGCAGGGGGAACACCGGGGAGCTGTTTTTT. Its protein product is CASSPPSRGNTGELFF. The chain uses TRBV18 and TRBJ2-2; a possible D gene is TRBD1 (6 bases). V was trimmed by 0 bases and J by 1 base, leaving 9 bases between them. CDR1 and CDR2 from the germline V gene are KGHSH and LQKENI. The CDR3 length is 16 residues.

The chain's CDR3 is CASSLRTGQGQYEQYF. The CDR3 DNA is TGTGCCAGCAGCTTAAGGACGGGACAGGGCCAATACGAGCAGTACTTC. J is TRBJ2-7 and V is TRBV7-9; the match to TRBD1 covers 9 bases. The CDR3 is 16 residues long. Germline loops: CDR1 SEHNR, CDR2 FQNEAQ (reference sequence). The V segment lost 2 bases and the J segment 4 bases; nucleotides outside the gene matches: 9.

The chain uses TRBV5-6 and TRBJ2-1; TRBD2 is a possible D gene (5 bases). The CDR3 runs 16 residues. The germline V and J ends were trimmed by 4 bases and 0 bases, with 14 bases remaining between them. Germline values: CDR1 SGHDT, CDR2 YYEEEE. CDR3 coding DNA: TGTGCCAGCAGCACGATAGGACTTAGCTCCTACAATGAGCAGTTCTTC. This sequence encodes CASSTIGLSSYNEQFF.

This rearrangement joins TRBV6-2 or TRBV6-3 to TRBJ2-7; D not certain. The V and J ends lost 2 bases and 4 bases respectively, with 6 bases between them. The germline V gene has CDR1 MNHEY and CDR2 SVGEGT. CDR3 size: 12 residues. CDR3 sequence reads: CASSYGPYEQYF. The CDR3 coding sequence is TGTGCCAGCAGTTACGGGCCTTACGAGCAGTACTTC.

The chain has TRBV7-8 and TRBJ2-3, with D possibly being TRBD1 (5 bases). The CDR3 loop spans 13 amino acids. V was clipped by 1 base and J by 4 bases, with 6 bases between them. The germline V gene encodes CDR1 SGHVS and CDR2 FQNEAQ. The CDR3 region has the DNA TGTGCCAGCAGCTTAGTGGGGCCAGATACGCAGTATTTT. Translation gives CASSLVGPDTQYF.

The chain combines TRBV3-1 (or the pseudogene TRBV3-2) with TRBJ2-2; TRBD2 agrees at 10 bases. This CDR3 has 16 amino acids. Germline V lookup: CDR1 LGHDT, CDR2 YNNKEL (reference sequence). With V trimmed by 4 bases and J by 8 bases, 10 bases remained unmatched. The CDR3 DNA sequence: TGTGCCAGCAGCCGGCTAGCGGGAGCTCTTATTGGGGAGCTGTTTTTT. Translating it yields CASSRLAGALIGELFF.

This clone occurred a few times. J is TRBJ1-6 and V is TRBV9, with no clear D. Trimming took 0 bases from V and 7 from J, leaving 11 bases between them. Per the germline V gene, CDR1 is SGDLS and CDR2 is YYNGEE. The CDR3 loop spans 15 amino acids. CDR3 coding DNA: TGTGCCAGCAGCGTAGAACCACTAGAAAATTCACCCCTCCACTTT. Protein sequence: CASSVEPLENSPLHF.

DNA for the CDR3: TGTGCCACCAGTGAGGGACAGGGACGAAACGGCTACACCTTC. This sequence encodes CATSEGQGRNGYTF. The chain has TRBV24-1 and TRBJ1-2; the match to TRBD1 covers 9 bases. CDR1 KGHDR and CDR2 SFDVKD come from the germline V gene. Trimming took 4 bases from V and 8 from J; bases not matched to a gene: 7. The CDR3 has 14 residues.

The rearrangement joins TRBV19 to TRBJ1-5; maybe TRBD1 (6 bases). The germline V gene has CDR1 LNHDA and CDR2 SQIVND (reference sequence). CDR3 length: 13 residues. Deletions cut 3 bases from V and 6 bases from J, with 9 bases between. In nucleotides, the CDR3 is TGTGCCAGTAGTATCGGGGGGCCTCAGCCCCAGCATTTT. Translating gives CASSIGGPQPQHF.

The chain couples TRBV2 to TRBJ2-1; D might be TRBD2 (6 bases). The CDR3 extends over 14 amino acids. Trimming cost V 5 bases and J 0 bases, with 8 bases left between them. CDR1 is SNHLY and CDR2 is FYNNEI in the germline V gene. This CDR3 reads CASSSTSSYNEQFF. The CDR3 DNA reads TGTGCCAGCAGTTCGACTAGCTCCTACAATGAGCAGTTCTTC.

Note on this clone: Other DNA sequences in this specimen translate into the identical CDR3. The chain carries TRBV27 and TRBJ2-2; 9 bases map to TRBD1. The CDR3 is made up of 16 amino acids. J lost 7 bases, V lost 3 bases, and 9 bases had no gene match. The V gene's germline CDR1 is MNHEY and CDR2 SMNVEV (reference sequence). The CDR3 spells CASSFLGTGSVGELFF. The CDR3 DNA reads as TGTGCCAGCAGTTTCCTTGGGACAGGGTCCGTCGGGGAGCTGTTTTTT.

The V and J genes are TRBV28 and TRBJ2-7; tentatively, D is TRBD1 (8 bases). The CDR3 totals 15 residues. CDR1 is MDHEN and CDR2 is SYDVKM in the germline V gene. V was trimmed by 7 bases and J by 1 base, leaving 17 bases between them. The CDR3 sequence: CASTTTGEGSYEQYF. The CDR3 bases are TGTGCCAGCACCACGACAGGGGAGGGATCCTACGAGCAGTACTTC.

The rearrangement joins TRBV9 to TRBJ2-7; the D is unclear. The CDR3 length is 12 residues. V was clipped by 4 bases and J by 5 bases, with 10 bases between them. From germline, CDR1 is SGDLS and CDR2 YYNGEE. CDR3 amino acids: CASSSHSDEQYF. The CDR3 DNA reads TGTGCCAGCAGCTCCCACTCGGACGAGCAGTACTTC.

CDR3 region: CASSADGGGYGFGGGYTF. For the CDR3, the DNA is TGTGCCAGCAGCGCCGACGGTGGAGGGTACGGCTTCGGTGGTGGCTACACCTTC. The rearrangement links TRBV7-2 to TRBJ1-2; D is unresolved. CDR1 is SGHTA, CDR2 FQGNSA, per germline. Trimming removed 5 bases at V and 7 bases at J, with 29 bases between. The CDR3 length is 18 residues.

V is TRBV27 and J is TRBJ1-6; D is perhaps TRBD1 (5 bases). The V and J ends lost 3 bases and 4 bases respectively, with 10 bases between them. The CDR3 is 15 amino acids. Germline-derived CDR1 and CDR2 are MNHEY and SMNVEV (reference sequence). The CDR3: CASSFRQSYNSPLHF. The CDR3 DNA reads as TGTGCCAGCAGTTTCAGACAGAGTTATAATTCACCCCTCCACTTT.